Listed below are T cell receptor beta chains from one sample, sequenced in a study of shared clonotypes between healthy human individuals. Sequencing was performed with immunoSEQ multiplex PCR; in TCRdb, only in-frame clones are kept and a portion is missing. The sample gives about 2 million clones, approximately 94% of which show up once; 0.95% to 1.5% is in the top ten. Sequenced: naive CD8+ T cells sorted from blood. The receptors shown here come from a young man in good health. CDR3s include the opening cysteine and the closing phenylalanine or tryptophan. D genes are given only for firm matches. The listing skips clone size in some rows; elsewhere it reads once, few, many or a size class.

cdr3_nt: TGTGCCAGCAGCCCGATAGAAGACTCTGGAAACACCATATATTTT
cdr3_aa: CASSPIEDSGNTIYF
j_call: TRBJ1-3
v_call: TRBV7-9
d_call: .
clone_size: .

cdr3_nt: TGTGCCAGCAGCTACCACGGGGAGCTGTTTTTT
cdr3_aa: CASSYHGELFF
j_call: TRBJ2-2
v_call: TRBV11-2
d_call: .
clone_size: .

cdr3_nt: TGTGCCAGCAGCTTGGGTCCGGGACTAGCGGCTCAAGATACGCAGTATTTT
cdr3_aa: CASSLGPGLAAQDTQYF
j_call: TRBJ2-3
v_call: TRBV5-6
d_call: TRBD2
clone_size: .

cdr3_nt: TGTGCCAGCAGCTTAGCAAACCTGGAGACCCAGTACTTC
cdr3_aa: CASSLANLETQYF
j_call: TRBJ2-5
v_call: TRBV13
d_call: .
clone_size: once

cdr3_nt: TGTGCCACCAGGGGGCGGAACACCGGGGAGCTGTTTTTT
cdr3_aa: CATRGRNTGELFF
j_call: TRBJ2-2
v_call: TRBV15
d_call: .
clone_size: .

cdr3_nt: TGTGCCAGCAGCCCCCGGGGGGCCAGTACGGATACGCAGTATTTT
cdr3_aa: CASSPRGASTDTQYF
j_call: TRBJ2-3
v_call: TRBV9
d_call: .
clone_size: .

cdr3_nt: TGTGCCAGCAGCCCCTGGGAAGGCCCCTACGAGCAGTACTTC
cdr3_aa: CASSPWEGPYEQYF
j_call: TRBJ2-7
v_call: TRBV11-2
d_call: .
clone_size: .

cdr3_nt: TGTGCCAGCAGCTTAGACCTGGGGATACAGGGACATCGCACAGATACGCAGTATTTT
cdr3_aa: CASSLDLGIQGHRTDTQYF
j_call: TRBJ2-3
v_call: TRBV11-2
d_call: .
clone_size: .

cdr3_nt: TGTGCCAGCAGCACTAGGGGAGGAACAGATACGCAGTATTTT
cdr3_aa: CASSTRGGTDTQYF
j_call: TRBJ2-3
v_call: TRBV13
d_call: .
clone_size: few

cdr3_nt: TGTGCCAGCAGCTTAGACCCATTAGTGCAGTACTTC
cdr3_aa: CASSLDPLVQYF
j_call: TRBJ2-7
v_call: TRBV11-2
d_call: .
clone_size: .

cdr3_nt: TGTGCCTGGGAAGGGTCAGATACGCAGTATTTT
cdr3_aa: CAWEGSDTQYF
j_call: TRBJ2-3
v_call: TRBV30
d_call: .
clone_size: once

cdr3_nt: TGCGCCAGCAGCTTACAGGGGGCAGATACGCAGTATTTT
cdr3_aa: CASSLQGADTQYF
j_call: TRBJ2-3
v_call: TRBV5-1
d_call: TRBD1
clone_size: .

cdr3_nt: TGCAGCGTTGAAGGAGAATTTGGCTATGGCTACACCTTC
cdr3_aa: CSVEGEFGYGYTF
j_call: TRBJ1-2
v_call: TRBV29-1
d_call: .
clone_size: .

cdr3_nt: TGCGCCAGCAGCCAAGAAATGCCGGGACTAGCAGAGAAGCAGTTCTTC
cdr3_aa: CASSQEMPGLAEKQFF
j_call: TRBJ2-1
v_call: TRBV4-3
d_call: TRBD2
clone_size: .